The text below deals with one TCR beta chain. Antigen specificity is unknown. Naive-designated CD8 cells lacked CD45RO, were positively enriched for CCR7, and omitted terminally differentiated effector memory CD45RA+ cells. These data originate in a study of shared clonotypes between healthy human individuals. Study results and caveats: Rarefaction indicated that sorted-subset sequencing remained incomplete although depth was large.

Genomic DNA belonging to each subset was distributed in equal measure over several immunoSEQ plates. DNA at roughly 0.2 ug, 25,000 to 35,000 T cell genomes, went into sorted-subset replicate PCRs. Data came from immunoSEQ multiplex PCR; TCRdb stores just in-frame clones and leaves some out. The sample contains around 2,000,000 clones, about 95% of which appear only once. CDR3 size: 14 residues. CDR1 and CDR2 from the germline V gene are MDHEN and SYDVKM. The V end was cut by 6 bases, the J end by 6 bases, with 18 bases between. The sample taken for sequencing was naive CD8+ T cells sorted from blood. The chain links TRBV28 to TRBJ2-7; perhaps TRBD2 as D (6 bases). The TCR sequence derives from a young man in good health. CDR3 sequence (DNA): TGTGCCAGCAGCGTACTAGCATCCGCCCCCGAGCAGTACTTC. The encoded protein is CASSVLASAPEQYF.